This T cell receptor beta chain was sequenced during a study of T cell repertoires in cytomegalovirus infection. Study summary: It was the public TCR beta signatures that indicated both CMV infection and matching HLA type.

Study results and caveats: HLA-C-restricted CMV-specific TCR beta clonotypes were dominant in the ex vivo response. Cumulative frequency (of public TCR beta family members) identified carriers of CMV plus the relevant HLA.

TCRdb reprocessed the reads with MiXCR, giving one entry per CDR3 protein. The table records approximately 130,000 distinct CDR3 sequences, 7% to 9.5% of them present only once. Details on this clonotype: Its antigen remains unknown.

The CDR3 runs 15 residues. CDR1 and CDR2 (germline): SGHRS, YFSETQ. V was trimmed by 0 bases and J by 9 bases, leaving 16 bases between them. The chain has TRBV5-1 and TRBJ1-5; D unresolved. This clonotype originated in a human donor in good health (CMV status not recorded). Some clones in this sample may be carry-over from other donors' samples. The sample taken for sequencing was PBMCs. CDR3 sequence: CASSLVGEGRTPQHF. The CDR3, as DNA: TGCGCCAGCAGCTTGGTCGGGGAAGGCAGAACGCCCCAGCATTTT.